These 7 T cell receptor beta chains were all obtained from the same sample, sequenced in a study of blood T cell repertoires in COVID-19. Sequencing was performed with immunoSEQ multiplex PCR; in TCRdb, only in-frame clones are kept and a portion is missing. The data contain roughly 70,000 clones, roughly 72% of them singletons. Sample: peripheral blood. The receptor set was obtained from a man aged 55 to 69 with COVID-19, enrolled during active disease.

J is TRBJ2-7 and V is TRBV7-9; possibly TRBD2 for D (5 bases). CDR1 is SEHNR and CDR2 is FQNEAQ in the germline V gene (reference sequence). The length of the CDR3 is 14 residues. Trimming shortened V by 0 bases and J by 2 bases, and 8 bases separated the two germline ends. The CDR3 loop is CASSLAGGTYEQYF. In DNA, the CDR3 is TGTGCCAGCAGCTTAGCCGGAGGCACCTACGAGCAGTACTTC.

V and J are TRBV28 and TRBJ1-5; a possible D gene is TRBD1 (5 bases). With 8 bases removed from V and 4 bases from J, the gap between germline ends came to 9 bases. CDR3 size: 12 residues. From germline, CDR1 is MDHEN and CDR2 SYDVKM. The CDR3 is CASGYRNQPQHF. CDR3 sequence (DNA): TGTGCCAGCGGCTACAGGAATCAGCCCCAGCATTTT.

V gene TRBV7-9 combines with J gene TRBJ1-5; TRBD1 aligns across 10 bases. The germline V gene has CDR1 SEHNR and CDR2 FQNEAQ (reference sequence). CDR3 length: 14 residues. The V and J ends lost 5 bases and 5 bases, in that order; junction bases with no gene match: 3. CDR3 protein: CASSAGTGDQPQHF. The CDR3 DNA is TGTGCCAGCAGCGCCGGGACAGGGGATCAGCCCCAGCATTTT.

The gene calls are TRBV24-1 and TRBJ2-7, with D unclear. The CDR3 extends over 13 amino acids. CDR1 is KGHDR and CDR2 is SFDVKD in the germline V gene. V lost 2 bases and J 6 bases, leaving 10 bases between the germline ends. This CDR3 is CATSDSRPSEQYF. CDR3 sequence (DNA): TGTGCCACCAGTGATTCCCGTCCGAGCGAGCAGTACTTC.

V and J are TRBV5-1 and TRBJ2-3; D remains ambiguous. V gave up 2 bases and J gave up 4 bases, with 14 bases separating them. The CDR3 runs 15 residues. Germline V gene lookup returns CDR1 SGHRS and CDR2 YFSETQ. The CDR3 DNA is TGCGCCAGCAGCTTCGAAGCCTCACCCCCAGATACGCAGTATTTT. Its translation is CASSFEASPPDTQYF.

The chain carries TRBV7-3 and TRBJ2-5; 7 bases are a match to TRBD1. From germline, CDR1 is SGHTA and CDR2 FQGTGA. The ends lost 7 bases at V and 2 bases at J; junction bases unmatched: 13. CDR3 length: 16 amino acids. The CDR3 nucleotides read TGTGCCAGCATCGAGAGGGGGCGAAGGGGACAAGAGACCCAGTACTTC. It codes for CASIERGRRGQETQYF.

CDR3 region: CASSLFGPSSGNTIYF. The CDR3 DNA reads as TGTGCCAGCAGCTTGTTCGGCCCTAGCTCTGGAAACACCATATATTTT. This sequence joins TRBV7-9 and TRBJ1-3; D is ambiguous. Germline CDR1 is SEHNR and CDR2 is FQNEAQ (reference sequence). V was trimmed by 3 bases and J by 0 bases, leaving 12 bases between them. The CDR3 totals 16 residues.